This T cell receptor beta chain is from a study of PD-L1 blockade in urothelial cancer. Across the study: The researchers analyzed blood 3 weeks (second dose) and 6 weeks after treatment start.

Synthetic TCR analog templates were spiked into all PCRs individually. TCRdb keeps only in-frame clones here, not all; method: immunoSEQ multiplex PCR. The data hold roughly 74,000 clones, with about nine tenths observed a single time. Germline loops: CDR1 SQVTM, CDR2 ANQGSEA. V was trimmed by 4 bases and J by 7 bases, leaving 17 bases between them. This CDR3 has 13 amino acids. The chain recombines TRBV29-1 with TRBJ2-7, with D perhaps matching TRBD1 (5 bases). The specimen was PBMCs, collected around atezolizumab (anti-PD-L1) treatment. The sequence came from a woman aged 70 to 79 with urothelial cancer. The CDR3 bases are TGCAGCGTTGGCCGGTCAGGGAATGGGGAGCAGTACTTC. It codes for CSVGRSGNGEQYF.